This T cell receptor beta chain derives from a study of spatial heterogeneity in lung cancer (dated by TCRdb to between 2018 and 2021). Regarding the complete study: More beta-chain than alpha-chain transcripts were consistently detected, likely reflecting higher beta-chain transcript abundance. In the raw uncorrected reads, each unique combination of TCR and UMI appeared more than ten times on average. In non-small cell lung cancer, the study made a quantitative comparison of TCR alpha and beta repertoires among multiple tumor regions, matched nontumor lung and blood. Nonsynonymous mutation counts, determined by whole-exome sequencing of tumor tissue, were related to TCR repertoire features. At surgery, hundreds of tumor regions, some 61 matched nontumor lung samples and 45 to 60 PBMC samples were TCR-sequenced for both alpha and beta chains. The study at large found these results: Ubiquitous expanded tumor TCRs were detected in blood more often at tumor resection than at routine follow-up. Confirming at a functional level the hypothesis that regional TCRs recognize regional mutations was considered to require additional single-cell paired TCR alpha and beta sequencing.

Including cysteine and phenylalanine, the CDR3 has 15 amino acids. The only DNA kept is the CDR3, 45 bases in frame from the first base. Via the germline V gene, CDR1 is SGHAT and CDR2 FQNNGV. V loses 7 bases, J loses 0 bases, and the germline ends lie 10 bases apart. The time point label, as the study defines it: sample taken at primary tumor resection. For TCR sequencing, whole RNA was extracted from tumor and nontumor lung tissue, or from cryopreserved PBMC samples, and no cell sorting was done. The donors were 65 to 90 patients from the lung TRACERx cohort who had early-stage, untreated non-small cell lung cancer. A patient was chosen for TCR sequencing only when enough RNA was available from at least two tumor regions. This clonotype is deemed medium-sized (0.01 to 0.1%). There is no known antigen for this receptor. No quality values exist for individual bases; no much larger clone is one base distant.

Libraries came from 5' RACE. The reads were generated on a NextSeq 500. The TCR library protocol attached a unique molecular identifier to each TCR cDNA molecule to allow correction of PCR and sequencing errors. In the original analysis: TCR identification, UMI-based error correction and CDR3 extraction were all carried out with Decombinator tools. Expanded TCRs were defined as those above a frequency of 2 per 1,000, corresponding to the top 1% of the tumor frequency distribution. Renyi diversity was calculated using the R vegan package after each repertoire was subsampled 100 times to 5,000 TCRs. CDR3 similarity networks were built from amino acid triplet string-kernel similarity, connecting CDR3s with pairwise similarity above 0.82. Using fastp at Q25 and MiXCR, TCRdb reprocessed the public reads and kept productive beta chains. When rows share a CDR3 protein, they turn into one entry using the most common DNA and genes. V and J calls and clone size were set by TCRdb, not the authors. Recorded for this sample are roughly 9,300 distinct CDR3 sequences; 6.5% to 10% of them occurred a single time. Jointly, the top ten make up about 27% of the sample.

This clonotype originated in a female donor with early-stage non-small cell lung cancer. The V and J segments used are TRBV11-2 and TRBJ2-6, with the D gene not clear enough to name. The source material was PBMCs, sampled at surgery. CDR3 reads: CASKMSGSGANVLTF. The sequence in DNA is TGTGCCAGCAAGATGTCAGGCTCTGGGGCCAACGTCCTGACTTTC.